This is a list of T cell receptor beta chains from one sample in a study of blood T cells in healthy people across ages. Via MiXCR, TCRdb re-called the 5' RACE reads, giving one row per CDR3 protein. The data hold about 730,000 distinct CDR3 sequences, with 43% observed a single time. Sample: blood. The source of these receptors is a woman aged 60-75 years in good health. Each CDR3 is given with its conserved first and last residue. The order of the fields is clone size, D gene, V gene, J gene, CDR3 DNA, CDR3 protein. A D gene is named only where the DNA matches it firmly. Only part of the rows carry a size: once, few, many, or a class if the clone is expanded.

size: NA
D: NA
V: TRBV30
J: TRBJ1-2
DNA: TGTGCCTATGAGGCCTCCCTCTATGGCTACACCTTC
CDR3: CAYEASLYGYTF

size: few
D: NA
V: TRBV7-9
J: TRBJ2-1
DNA: TGTGCCAGCAGCTTAGGCCGACTAGAAGAAACGGATGAGCAGTTCTTC
CDR3: CASSLGRLEETDEQFF

size: NA
D: NA
V: TRBV2
J: TRBJ2-3
DNA: TGTGCCAGCAGGGGAGGAGATACGCAGTATTTT
CDR3: CASRGGDTQYF

size: NA
D: NA
V: TRBV21-1
J: TRBJ2-7
DNA: TGTGCCAGCATCGGGTTCTACAAGCAGTACTTC
CDR3: CASIGFYKQYF

size: NA
D: TRBD1
V: TRBV5-1
J: TRBJ1-2
DNA: TGCGCCAGCAGCTTGGCGGGATTAGGGGGCGCAGACTATGGCTACACCTTC
CDR3: CASSLAGLGGADYGYTF

size: NA
D: NA
V: TRBV12-3/TRBV12-4
J: TRBJ2-7
DNA: TGTGCCAGCAGTTTATTGGGCCAGGGGATCAACGAGCAGTACTTC
CDR3: CASSLLGQGINEQYF

size: many
D: NA
V: TRBV6-2/TRBV6-3
J: TRBJ1-5
DNA: TGTGCCAGCAGTTACTCGATCGGTTCCGCCACCCCAGGACAGCCCCAGCATTTT
CDR3: CASSYSIGSATPGQPQHF

size: NA
D: NA
V: TRBV6-5
J: TRBJ2-1
DNA: TGTGCCAGCAGTTACCTGAGCTCCTACAATGAGCAGTTCTTC
CDR3: CASSYLSSYNEQFF

size: NA
D: NA
V: TRBV24-1
J: TRBJ2-7
DNA: TGTGCCACCAGTGATTTACGGGGAAAAGGGTACTTC
CDR3: CATSDLRGKGYF

size: once
D: NA
V: TRBV2
J: TRBJ2-7
DNA: TGTGCCAGCAGAGTAACAGGGTATTACGAGCAGTACTTC
CDR3: CASRVTGYYEQYF

size: many
D: NA
V: TRBV6-5
J: TRBJ2-5
DNA: TGTGCCAGCAGTTTACAGGGCCTTCAAGAGACCCAGTACTTC
CDR3: CASSLQGLQETQYF

size: few
D: TRBD2
V: TRBV9
J: TRBJ2-2
DNA: TGTGCCAGCAGCGTAGACGGGCTAGCGGGAGGCCCGAACACCGGGGAGCTGTTTTTT
CDR3: CASSVDGLAGGPNTGELFF

size: NA
D: NA
V: TRBV4-1
J: TRBJ2-7
DNA: TGCGCCAGCAGCCAAGATATGGGTTACGAGCAGTACTTC
CDR3: CASSQDMGYEQYF

size: few
D: TRBD1
V: TRBV28
J: TRBJ2-7
DNA: TGTGCCACCCGGACAGGTCGAGCTTACGAGCAGTACTTC
CDR3: CATRTGRAYEQYF

size: few
D: NA
V: TRBV11-2
J: TRBJ2-1
DNA: TGTGCCAGCAGCTTAGATATTAGCGGAAATGAGCAGTTCTTC
CDR3: CASSLDISGNEQFF

size: once
D: NA
V: TRBV4-3
J: TRBJ2-1
DNA: TGCGCCAGCAGCCAAGAGGGCCTGTTCCAGAGCTCCTACAATGAGCAGTTCTTC
CDR3: CASSQEGLFQSSYNEQFF

size: few
D: NA
V: TRBV4-1
J: TRBJ2-2
DNA: TGCGCCAGCAGCCAAGAGCGGCAGCGGACCGGGGAGCTGTTTTTT
CDR3: CASSQERQRTGELFF

size: NA
D: NA
V: TRBV4-2
J: TRBJ2-7
DNA: TGTGCCAGCAGCCAAGATTTGTCGCGGCTTGGCTTCGAGCAGTACTTC
CDR3: CASSQDLSRLGFEQYF

size: NA
D: NA
V: TRBV7-6
J: TRBJ2-7
DNA: TGTGCCAGCAGCTTAGCAACCGGGAAAGGCGACGAGCAGTACTTC
CDR3: CASSLATGKGDEQYF

size: once
D: NA
V: TRBV29-1
J: TRBJ2-7
DNA: TGCAGCGTTGAGCAGACCTCCTACGAGCAGTACTTC
CDR3: CSVEQTSYEQYF

size: NA
D: NA
V: TRBV7-2
J: TRBJ2-5
DNA: TGTGCCAGCAGCTGGGGGACCGACCAAGAGACCCAGTACTTC
CDR3: CASSWGTDQETQYF

size: few
D: NA
V: TRBV25-1
J: TRBJ2-3
DNA: TGTGCCAGCAGTGAATATAAAGATACGCAGTATTTT
CDR3: CASSEYKDTQYF

size: many
D: TRBD2
V: TRBV4-1
J: TRBJ2-1
DNA: TGCGCCAGCAGTAACGGAGCGGGGTTCTACACCGACAATGAGCAGTTCTTC
CDR3: CASSNGAGFYTDNEQFF

size: once
D: TRBD1
V: TRBV7-2
J: TRBJ2-1
DNA: TGTGCCAGCGTATATAATGGACAGGGCAGGGGGACCCAGTTCTTC
CDR3: CASVYNGQGRGTQFF

size: few
D: TRBD2
V: TRBV28
J: TRBJ2-5
DNA: TGTGCCAGCAGCCTATCCGGGACTAGCGGGGGGGGACTGGAGACCCAGTACTTC
CDR3: CASSLSGTSGGGLETQYF

size: NA
D: TRBD2
V: TRBV4-3
J: TRBJ2-7
DNA: TGCGCCAGCAGCCAAGATCTAGTCCCGGGACTAGCGGGAGTCTCCTACAATGAGCAGTACTTC
CDR3: CASSQDLVPGLAGVSYNEQYF

size: few
D: NA
V: TRBV9
J: TRBJ2-1
DNA: TGTGCCAGCAGCGTAGGAGGAGACGGCTCCTACAATGAGCAGTTCTTC
CDR3: CASSVGGDGSYNEQFF

size: NA
D: TRBD1
V: TRBV5-1
J: TRBJ1-2
DNA: TGCGCCAGCAGCGTAACAACAGGGGACTATGGCTACACCTTC
CDR3: CASSVTTGDYGYTF

size: few
D: TRBD1
V: TRBV4-3
J: TRBJ2-1
DNA: TGCGCCAGCAGCCAAAGAGGGGGCGCTTACAATGAGCAGTTCTTC
CDR3: CASSQRGGAYNEQFF

size: many
D: TRBD2
V: TRBV7-2
J: TRBJ2-7
DNA: TGTGCCAGCAGCTTAGATTTGCTAGCGGGATCTCGGGAGCAGTACTTC
CDR3: CASSLDLLAGSREQYF